This TCR beta chain was documented in a study of cytomegalovirus exposure and HLA in healthy donors. Points from the study as a whole: Links to common viral pathogens appeared, in a later analysis, for several of the most significant clusters. CMV serostatus was the only immune exposure information that was available. Being productive about 87% or about 30% of the time was typical of most TCR beta V segments in an earlier analysis.

PCR employed 60 Vbeta and 13 Jbeta primers. The data were produced by immunoSEQ multiplex PCR, yet TCRdb's version contains in-frame clones alone and is incomplete. Among about 190,000 clones listed, over 70% were seen once. With respect to this clone: The antigen remains undetermined.

Germline loops: CDR1 MNHNS, CDR2 SASEGT. The CDR3 is made up of 15 amino acids. V was clipped by 7 bases and J by 10 bases, with 25 bases between them. The V gene is TRBV6-1, the J gene TRBJ1-1; D perhaps matches TRBD1 (5 bases). Sample: PBMCs. The source of this sequence is a man aged 30-40 years in good health and CMV-seronegative. CDR3 bases: TGTGCCAGCAACGATCGACAGAAGATAATCCCAGGAGCTTTCTTT. Its translation: CASNDRQKIIPGAFF.